This TCR beta chain was sequenced for a study of cytomegalovirus exposure and HLA in healthy donors. Study-wide results and caveats: A prior analysis recorded that most TCR beta V segments were productive about 90% or about 30% of the time. Later on, an analysis tied approximately 17,000 TCR beta sequences to HLA alleles at 0.05 false discovery rate.

This clone was recorded a few times. Its antigen is still unknown. Trimming pared 2 bases from V and 2 bases from J, leaving 21 bases between. Germline V gene data show CDR1 as SQVTM and CDR2 as ANQGSEA. The CDR3 has 17 amino acids. Vbeta (60) and Jbeta (13) primers were used in the PCR. Authors' methods: Unique TCR beta chains numbered roughly 84 million in a later analysis, with roughly 10 million shared. Clones were read by immunoSEQ multiplex PCR, and TCRdb kept only the in-frame ones, dropping some. V, J and clone size were drawn from that table, and D and trimming were deduced from the DNA. The top ten clones hold over 3% of a sample with about 93,000 clones, around 84% of them seen once.

This TCR was recovered from a woman aged 35 to 49 in good health and CMV-seronegative. This chain joins TRBV29-1 and TRBJ1-1; a possible D gene is TRBD1 (5 bases). What was sequenced was PBMCs. CDR3 bases: TGCAGCGTTGAATTGGGGGGTATCGGGTCCCCTAACACTGAAGCTTTCTTT. Translated, it gives CSVELGGIGSPNTEAFF. The full variable domain, rest sourced from reference TRBV29-1 and TRBJ1-1, is SAVISQKPSRDICQRGTSLTIQCQVDSQVTMMFWYRQQPGQSLTLIATANQGSEATYESGFVIDKFPISRPNLTFSTLTVSNMSPEDSSIYLCSVELGGIGSPNTEAFFGQGTRLTVV.